These 24 T cell receptor beta chains came from one sample sequenced in a study of shared clonotypes between healthy human individuals. CD45RO-negative, CCR7-selected cells formed the naive CD8 fraction, which excluded terminally differentiated effector memory CD45RA+ cells. Repertoires were generated with immunoSEQ multiplex PCR, while TCRdb's copy carries only in-frame clones and drops some. The table has just over 2,000,000 clones, roughly 95% seen once. The specimen was naive CD8+ T cells sorted from blood. The receptors come from a man aged 18-30 years in good health.

V usage is TRBV30 and J usage is TRBJ2-7; 8 bases are a match to TRBD2. CDR1 is GTSNPN and CDR2 is SVGIG in the germline V gene (reference sequence). V was pared by 7 bases and J by 3 bases, with 2 bases of the junction left unmatched. The CDR3 is made up of 11 amino acids. The DNA for the CDR3 is TGTGCCTCCCGGGAGGGCTACGAGCAGTACTTC. As protein: CASREGYEQYF.

The CDR3 reads CASSLTSGSMETQYF. The CDR3 region has the DNA TGTGCCAGCAGCTTGACTAGCGGTTCGATGGAGACCCAGTACTTC. The chain joins TRBV5-6 to TRBJ2-5, with 8 nucleotides matching TRBD2. CDR1 is SGHDT and CDR2 is YYEEEE in the germline V gene. The CDR3 length is 15 residues. V shed 1 base, J shed 5 bases, and the junction held 7 bases outside the gene matches. The variable domain in full, with the rest retrieved from reference TRBV5-6 and TRBJ2-5, is DAGVTQSPTHLIKTRGQQVTLRCSPKSGHDTVSWYQQALGQGPQFIFQYYEEEERQRGNFPDRFSGHQFPNYSSELNVNALLLGDSALYLCASSLTSGSMETQYFGPGTRLLVL.

V usage is TRBV28 and J usage is TRBJ1-2, with D unresolved. Trimming removed 5 bases from V and 4 bases from J, with 23 bases in between. Germline V gene lookup returns CDR1 MDHEN and CDR2 SYDVKM. The CDR3 runs to 17 residues. CDR3 loop: CASSTLVVEGAPYGYTF. The CDR3 DNA is TGTGCCAGCAGTACGTTGGTGGTTGAGGGTGCCCCCTATGGCTACACCTTC.

This clone is a singleton in its sample. V is TRBV6-6 and J is TRBJ2-2; weak D call: TRBD1 (5 bases). The CDR3 spans 13 residues. The V gene lost 7 bases and the J gene lost 4 bases, with 10 bases spanning the gap. Germline CDR1 and CDR2: MNHNY and SVGAGI (reference sequence). This CDR3 is CASTDRLTGELFF. In DNA form, the CDR3 reads TGTGCCAGCACCGACAGACTCACCGGGGAGCTGTTTTTT.

A note on this clone: Within the sample, other DNA sequences also encode this same CDR3. The chain uses TRBV12-5 and TRBJ1-2; 9 bases align to TRBD1. Germline trimming cut 5 bases from V and 4 bases from J; bases unmatched to any gene: 2. The CDR3 consists of 13 residues. Germline CDR1 and CDR2: LGHNT and FRNRAP. DNA of the CDR3: TGTGCTAGTGGTCCGGGACAGGGCTATGGCTACACCTTC. Translated: CASGPGQGYGYTF. Together with reference TRBV12-5 and TRBJ1-2, the CDR3 gives the full variable domain: DARVTQTPRHKVTEMGQEVTMRCQPILGHNTVFWYRQTMMQGLELLAYFRNRAPLDDSGMPKDRFSAEMPDATLATLKIQPSEPRDSAVYFCASGPGQGYGYTFGSGTRLTVV.

This chain joins TRBV30 and TRBJ2-5; D remains unclear. This CDR3 spans 13 amino acids. Looked up from germline, CDR1 is GTSNPN and CDR2 is SVGIG (reference sequence). V gave up 4 bases and J gave up 9 bases, with 18 bases separating them. CDR3 protein: CAWNPVGLSPQYF. The CDR3 nucleotides read TGTGCCTGGAACCCGGTGGGGTTGAGTCCCCAGTACTTC.

Note on this clone: Additional DNA sequences in this sample encode the identical CDR3. This chain links TRBV11-2 with TRBJ1-2; tentative D call: TRBD1 (5 bases). Germline assignment: CDR1 SGHAT and CDR2 FQNNGV. Trimming pared 3 bases from V and 3 bases from J, leaving 8 bases between. This CDR3 has 13 residues. The CDR3 coding sequence is TGTGCCAGCAGCTTGGGGACGGACTATGGCTACACCTTC. Amino acids: CASSLGTDYGYTF. The whole variable domain, filled in from reference TRBV11-2 and TRBJ1-2, reads EAGVAQSPRYKIIEKRQSVAFWCNPISGHATLYWYQQILGQGPKLLIQFQNNGVVDDSQLPKDRFSAERLKGVDSTLKIQPAKLEDSAVYLCASSLGTDYGYTFGSGTRLTVV.

The gene calls are TRBV7-9 and TRBJ1-1, with 8 bases matching TRBD1. Germline CDR1 SEHNR, CDR2 FQNEAQ (reference sequence). The CDR3 has 15 residues. Trimming cost V 0 bases and J 6 bases; bases outside gene matches: 6. CDR3 amino acids: CASSLAQGARAEAFF. DNA of the CDR3: TGTGCCAGCAGCTTAGCTCAGGGGGCCAGGGCTGAAGCTTTCTTT.

The V call is TRBV27, the J call TRBJ2-1, with 10 bases that match TRBD2. Germline CDR1 MNHEY, CDR2 SMNVEV (reference sequence). The CDR3 spans 16 residues. Trimming took 4 bases from V and 3 from J; bases not matched to a gene: 6. The CDR3 DNA reads TGTGCCAGCAGTTCAAGACTAGCGGGCCACTACAATGAGCAGTTCTTC. Translated, it gives CASSSRLAGHYNEQFF.

The J gene is TRBJ1-5, the V gene TRBV19, with D possibly being TRBD1 (5 bases). Germline V CDR1 and CDR2: LNHDA, SQIVND (reference sequence). V dropped 3 bases and J dropped 5 bases, with 11 bases sitting between them. The CDR3 has 14 amino acids. The CDR3: CASSIDSGDQPQHF. CDR3 coding DNA: TGTGCCAGTAGTATCGACAGCGGGGATCAGCCCCAGCATTTT.

This chain joins TRBV13 and TRBJ2-1; the D is unclear. The CDR3 spans 11 residues. The germline V and J ends were trimmed by 0 bases and 10 bases, with 4 bases remaining between them. Germline CDR1 reads PRHDT; CDR2 reads FYEKMQ (reference sequence). The CDR3 is CASSLGKEQFF. The CDR3 region has the DNA TGTGCCAGCAGCTTAGGAAAAGAGCAGTTCTTC.

The chain recombines TRBV9 with TRBJ2-3; 7 bases match TRBD2. Germline V gene sequence: CDR1 SGDLS, CDR2 YYNGEE. V gave up 0 bases and J gave up 4 bases; unmatched junction bases: 11. This CDR3 is built from 17 residues. CDR3 region: CASSVEGGAGISDTQYF. Written as DNA, the CDR3 is TGTGCCAGCAGCGTAGAGGGAGGAGCGGGGATCTCAGATACGCAGTATTTT.

This chain connects TRBV10-1 to TRBJ2-5; D gene uncertain. From germline, CDR1 is WNHNN and CDR2 SYGVQD (reference sequence). Trimming pared 0 bases from V and 2 bases from J, leaving 7 bases between. CDR3 size: 14 residues. The DNA of the CDR3 is TGCGCCAGCAGTGAGTCGGTCGTTCAAGAGACCCAGTACTTC. Translated, it gives CASSESVVQETQYF.

CDR3 sequence: CASSWSEGEGHQFF. The CDR3 region has the DNA TGTGCCAGCAGTTGGAGTGAGGGAGAAGGCCACCAGTTCTTC. The rearrangement uses TRBV6-5 and TRBJ2-1, with D tentatively TRBD2 (5 bases). V lost 4 bases, J lost 13 bases, and 20 bases lay in between. This CDR3 has 14 residues. Per the germline V gene, CDR1 is MNHEY and CDR2 is SVGAGI.

The rearrangement joins TRBV2 to TRBJ2-7, with TRBD1 matching 7 bases. This CDR3 is built from 17 residues. Trimming took 3 bases from V and 2 from J; bases not matched to a gene: 13. Germline CDR1 is SNHLY and CDR2 is FYNNEI. The CDR3 DNA sequence: TGTGCCAGCAGTGAGAACAGGGGCCGGCAGGGAACCTACGAGCAGTACTTC. Its translation is CASSENRGRQGTYEQYF. Using reference TRBV2 and TRBJ2-7 for the parts outside the CDR3, the full variable domain is EPEVTQTPSHQVTQMGQEVILRCVPISNHLYFYWYRQILGQKVEFLVSFYNNEISEKSEIFDDQFSVERPDGSNFTLKIRSTKLEDSAMYFCASSENRGRQGTYEQYFGPGTRLTVT.

V gene TRBV29-1 combines with J gene TRBJ1-4; D unresolved. CDR1 and CDR2 (germline): SQVTM, ANQGSEA. Trimming shortened V by 4 bases and J by 8 bases, and 8 bases separated the two germline ends. CDR3 size: 11 residues. CDR3 loop: CSVVVGEKLFF. For the CDR3, the DNA is TGCAGCGTTGTGGTTGGCGAAAAACTGTTTTTT. The full variable domain, with the rest looked up from reference TRBV29-1 and TRBJ1-4, is SAVISQKPSRDICQRGTSLTIQCQVDSQVTMMFWYRQQPGQSLTLIATANQGSEATYESGFVIDKFPISRPNLTFSTLTVSNMSPEDSSIYLCSVVVGEKLFFGSGTQLSVL.

The chain carries TRBV14 and TRBJ1-1, with unresolved D. Trimming took 6 bases from V and 4 from J, leaving 9 bases between them. The CDR3 is 12 residues long. The germline V gene has CDR1 SGHDN and CDR2 FVKESK. The CDR3 bases are TGTGCCAGCAGACTGGGCGGCACTGAAGCTTTCTTT. Encoded protein: CASRLGGTEAFF.

V is TRBV14 and J is TRBJ2-5, with a possible D match to TRBD2 (5 bases). The germline V and J ends were trimmed by 2 bases and 4 bases, with 14 bases remaining between them. CDR1 is SGHDN, CDR2 FVKESK, per germline. This CDR3 has 15 amino acids. The CDR3 is CASSQSYMAGETQYF. The CDR3 nucleotides are TGTGCCAGCAGCCAATCTTATATGGCGGGAGAGACCCAGTACTTC.

The chain couples TRBV30 to TRBJ1-5; D uncertain. Germline CDR1 is GTSNPN and CDR2 is SVGIG (reference sequence). V shed 2 bases and J shed 4 bases, with 9 bases lying between them. This CDR3 comprises 13 residues. In DNA, the CDR3 is TGTGCCTGGAGTACACCCGGGAATCAGCCCCAGCATTTT. It yields the protein CAWSTPGNQPQHF. The complete variable domain, with remaining parts taken from reference TRBV30 and TRBJ1-5, reads SQTIHQWPATLVQPVGSPLSLECTVEGTSNPNLYWYRQAAGRGLQLLFYSVGIGQISSEVPQNLSASRPQDRQFILSSKKLLLSDSGFYLCAWSTPGNQPQHFGDGTRLSIL.

The V call is TRBV19, the J call TRBJ2-1, with D tentatively TRBD2 (5 bases). V shed 6 bases and J shed 3 bases, with 9 bases lying between them. This CDR3 is built from 13 residues. Looked up from germline, CDR1 is LNHDA and CDR2 is SQIVND (reference sequence). The CDR3 region has the DNA TGTGCCAGTAGCGACTATCGCTACAATGAGCAGTTCTTC. Translation gives CASSDYRYNEQFF. Based on the CDR3 plus reference TRBV19 and TRBJ2-1, the full variable domain is DGGITQSPKYLFRKEGQNVTLSCEQNLNHDAMYWYRQDPGQGLRLIYYSQIVNDFQKGDIAEGYSVSREKKESFPLTVTSAQKNPTAFYLCASSDYRYNEQFFGPGTRLTVL.

This clone appeared a single time. The rearrangement uses TRBV2 and TRBJ1-6; 9 bases match TRBD1. Trimming took 6 bases from V and 5 from J; bases not matched to a gene: 11. CDR1 and CDR2 (germline): SNHLY, FYNNEI. This CDR3 comprises 17 residues. The CDR3 here is CASRTLGQGVDNSPLHF. DNA of the CDR3: TGTGCCAGCAGGACCTTGGGACAGGGAGTCGATAATTCACCCCTCCACTTT.

The J gene is TRBJ2-3, the V gene TRBV19, with 8 nucleotides matching TRBD1. This CDR3 is built from 14 residues. Trimming at V came to 3 bases and at J to 3 bases, leaving 2 bases not matched to a gene. Germline values: CDR1 LNHDA, CDR2 SQIVND (reference sequence). The CDR3 DNA is TGTGCCAGTAGTATTCAGGGGGCAACAGATACGCAGTATTTT. This encodes CASSIQGATDTQYF.

The rearrangement uses TRBV9 and TRBJ2-7, with D possibly matching TRBD2 (6 bases). Trimming took off 0 bases at V and 5 bases at J, with 21 bases between the two ends. The germline V gene has CDR1 SGDLS and CDR2 YYNGEE. The CDR3 has 17 amino acids. CDR3 DNA sequence: TGTGCCAGCAGCGTAGAGGAGTGGGGGGACCCCCCAAACGAGCAGTACTTC. Protein sequence: CASSVEEWGDPPNEQYF.

This clone was seen just once. Other nucleotide sequences in the sample specify the same CDR3. The chain carries TRBV27 and TRBJ2-7, with 7 positions matching TRBD1. The CDR3 sequence is 14 residues long. The ends lost 2 bases at V and 4 bases at J; junction bases unmatched: 5. Germline V lookup: CDR1 MNHEY, CDR2 SMNVEV (reference sequence). In nucleotides, the CDR3 is TGTGCCAGCAGTTTAACAGGGGAAGGGTACGAGCAGTACTTC. Translated, it gives CASSLTGEGYEQYF.